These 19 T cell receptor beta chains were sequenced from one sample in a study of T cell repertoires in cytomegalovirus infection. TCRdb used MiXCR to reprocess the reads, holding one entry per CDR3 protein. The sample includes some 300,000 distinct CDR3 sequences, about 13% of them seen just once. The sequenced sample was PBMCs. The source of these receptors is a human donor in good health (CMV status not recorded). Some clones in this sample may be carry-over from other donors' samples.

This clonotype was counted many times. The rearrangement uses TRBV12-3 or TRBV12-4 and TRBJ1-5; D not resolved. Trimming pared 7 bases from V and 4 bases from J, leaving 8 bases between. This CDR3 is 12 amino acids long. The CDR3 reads CASTPGNQPQHF. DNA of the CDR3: TGTGCCAGCACCCCGGGGAATCAGCCCCAGCATTTT.

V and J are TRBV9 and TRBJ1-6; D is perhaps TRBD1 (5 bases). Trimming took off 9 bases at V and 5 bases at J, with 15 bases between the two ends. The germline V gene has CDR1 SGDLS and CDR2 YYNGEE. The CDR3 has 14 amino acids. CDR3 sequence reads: CATSNGANNSPLHF. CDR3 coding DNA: TGTGCCACCTCGAATGGGGCAAATAATTCACCCCTCCACTTT.

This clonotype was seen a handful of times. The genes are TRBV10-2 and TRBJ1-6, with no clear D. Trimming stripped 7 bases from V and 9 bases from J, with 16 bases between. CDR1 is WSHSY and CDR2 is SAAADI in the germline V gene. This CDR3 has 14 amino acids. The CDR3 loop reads CASKSDPPTSPLHF. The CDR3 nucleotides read TGCGCCAGCAAGTCGGACCCTCCTACTTCACCCCTCCACTTT.

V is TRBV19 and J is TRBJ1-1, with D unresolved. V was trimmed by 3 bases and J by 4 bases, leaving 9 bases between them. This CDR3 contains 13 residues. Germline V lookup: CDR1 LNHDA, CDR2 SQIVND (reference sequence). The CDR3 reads CASSIFGGTEAFF. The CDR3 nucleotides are TGTGCCAGTAGTATTTTCGGAGGCACTGAAGCTTTCTTT. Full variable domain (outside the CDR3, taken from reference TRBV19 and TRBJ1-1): DGGITQSPKYLFRKEGQNVTLSCEQNLNHDAMYWYRQDPGQGLRLIYYSQIVNDFQKGDIAEGYSVSREKKESFPLTVTSAQKNPTAFYLCASSIFGGTEAFFGQGTRLTVV.

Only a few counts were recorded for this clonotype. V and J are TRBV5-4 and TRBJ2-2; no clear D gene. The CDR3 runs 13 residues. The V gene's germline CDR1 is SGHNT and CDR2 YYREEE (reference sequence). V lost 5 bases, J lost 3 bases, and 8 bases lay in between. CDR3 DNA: TGTGCCAGCAGTCGAATATACACCGGGGAGCTGTTTTTT. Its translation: CASSRIYTGELFF.

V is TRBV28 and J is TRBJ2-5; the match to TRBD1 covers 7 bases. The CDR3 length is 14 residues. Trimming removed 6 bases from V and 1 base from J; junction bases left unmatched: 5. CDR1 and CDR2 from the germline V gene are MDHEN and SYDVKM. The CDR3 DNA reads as TGTGCCAGCAGCCTCACAGGGGTCCAAGAGACCCAGTACTTC. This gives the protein CASSLTGVQETQYF.

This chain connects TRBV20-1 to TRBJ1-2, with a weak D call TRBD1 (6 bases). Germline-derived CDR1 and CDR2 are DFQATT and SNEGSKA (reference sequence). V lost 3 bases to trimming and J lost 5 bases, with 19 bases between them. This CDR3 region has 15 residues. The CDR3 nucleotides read TGCAGTGCTAGCGACGACCCAGGGGCGCGGTATGGCTACACCTTC. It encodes CSASDDPGARYGYTF.

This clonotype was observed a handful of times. This chain's CDR3 is CSVGLAGSSYEQYF. The CDR3 DNA reads as TGCAGCGTTGGGCTAGCGGGGTCATCCTACGAGCAGTACTTC. This sequence joins TRBV29-1 and TRBJ2-7, with TRBD2 matching over 9 bases. After removal of 4 bases from V and 1 base from J, the junction contained 5 bases not matched to a gene. The germline V gene has CDR1 SQVTM and CDR2 ANQGSEA. This CDR3 is built from 14 residues.

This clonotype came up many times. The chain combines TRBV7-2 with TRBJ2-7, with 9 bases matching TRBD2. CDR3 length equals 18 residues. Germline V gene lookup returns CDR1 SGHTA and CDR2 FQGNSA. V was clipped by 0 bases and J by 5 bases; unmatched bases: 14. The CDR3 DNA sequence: TGTGCCAGCAGCTTAGCAAGCCCTTCCGGGACTAGCCACCACGAGCAGTACTTC. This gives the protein CASSLASPSGTSHHEQYF.

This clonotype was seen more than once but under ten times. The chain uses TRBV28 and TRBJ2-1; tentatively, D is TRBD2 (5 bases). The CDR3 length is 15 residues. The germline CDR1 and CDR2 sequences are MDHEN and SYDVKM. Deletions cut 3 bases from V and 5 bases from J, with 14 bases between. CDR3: CASSFGLADNNEQFF. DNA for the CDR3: TGTGCCAGCAGTTTCGGGCTAGCAGATAACAATGAGCAGTTCTTC.

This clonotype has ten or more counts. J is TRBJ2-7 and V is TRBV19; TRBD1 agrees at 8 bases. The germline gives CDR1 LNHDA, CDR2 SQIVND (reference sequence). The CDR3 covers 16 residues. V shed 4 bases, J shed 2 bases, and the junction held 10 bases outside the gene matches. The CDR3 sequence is CASSNLLRDRPYEQYF. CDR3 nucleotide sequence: TGTGCCAGTAGTAACCTCCTCCGGGACAGGCCCTACGAGCAGTACTTC.

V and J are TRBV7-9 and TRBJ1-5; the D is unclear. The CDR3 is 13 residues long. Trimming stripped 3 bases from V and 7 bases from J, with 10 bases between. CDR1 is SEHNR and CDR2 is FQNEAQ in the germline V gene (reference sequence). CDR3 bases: TGTGCCAGCAGCTTCAGTTTGATCCAGCCCCAGCATTTT. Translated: CASSFSLIQPQHF. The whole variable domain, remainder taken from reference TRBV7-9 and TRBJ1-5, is DTGVSQNPRHKITKRGQNVTFRCDPISEHNRLYWYRQTLGQGPEFLTYFQNEAQLEKSRLLSDRFSAERPKGSFSTLEIQRTEQGDSAMYLCASSFSLIQPQHFGDGTRLSIL.

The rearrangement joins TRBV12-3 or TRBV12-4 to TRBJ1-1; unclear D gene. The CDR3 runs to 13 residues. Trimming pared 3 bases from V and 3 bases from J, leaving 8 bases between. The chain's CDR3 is CASSFFTDTEAFF. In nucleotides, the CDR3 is TGTGCCAGCAGTTTTTTTACAGACACTGAAGCTTTCTTT.

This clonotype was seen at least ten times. CDR3 in amino acids: CSARDFTGAFQETQYF. Here the CDR3 DNA reads TGCAGTGCTAGAGATTTCACAGGGGCCTTCCAAGAGACCCAGTACTTC. This sequence joins TRBV20-1 and TRBJ2-5, with 7 bases matching TRBD1. This CDR3 is 16 amino acids long. Unmatched junction bases numbered 8, after V lost 0 bases and J lost 1 base. CDR1 and CDR2 (germline): DFQATT, SNEGSKA (reference sequence).

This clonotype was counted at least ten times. As DNA, the CDR3 is TGTGCCAGCAGCAAGAGACAGGGAGGGCTAGCCGTAACCTACGAGCAGTACTTC. Its translation: CASSKRQGGLAVTYEQYF. The genes are TRBV7-9 and TRBJ2-7; either TRBD1 or TRBD2 may fit D (7 bases each). CDR1 is SEHNR, CDR2 FQNEAQ, per germline (reference sequence). Trimming removed 5 bases from V and 2 bases from J, with 25 bases in between. The CDR3 spans 18 residues.

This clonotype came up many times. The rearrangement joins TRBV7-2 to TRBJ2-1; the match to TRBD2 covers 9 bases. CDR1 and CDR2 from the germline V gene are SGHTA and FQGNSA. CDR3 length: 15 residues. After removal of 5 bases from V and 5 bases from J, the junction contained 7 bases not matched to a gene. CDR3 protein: CASSGSGRENNEQFF. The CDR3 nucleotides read TGTGCCAGCAGCGGTAGCGGGAGAGAAAACAATGAGCAGTTCTTC.

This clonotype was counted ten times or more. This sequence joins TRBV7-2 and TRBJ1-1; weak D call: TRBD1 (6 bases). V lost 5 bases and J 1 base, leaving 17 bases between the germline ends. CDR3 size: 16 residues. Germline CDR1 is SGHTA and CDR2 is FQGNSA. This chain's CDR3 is CASSPTTRGKNTEAFF. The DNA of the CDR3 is TGTGCCAGCAGCCCCACGACCAGGGGAAAGAACACTGAAGCTTTCTTT.

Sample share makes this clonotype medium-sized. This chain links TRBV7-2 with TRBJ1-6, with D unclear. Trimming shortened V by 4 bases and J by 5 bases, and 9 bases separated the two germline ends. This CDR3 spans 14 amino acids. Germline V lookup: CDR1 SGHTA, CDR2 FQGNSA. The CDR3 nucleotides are TGTGCCAGCAGCTCCGACTGGGATAATTCACCCCTCCACTTT. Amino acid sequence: CASSSDWDNSPLHF.

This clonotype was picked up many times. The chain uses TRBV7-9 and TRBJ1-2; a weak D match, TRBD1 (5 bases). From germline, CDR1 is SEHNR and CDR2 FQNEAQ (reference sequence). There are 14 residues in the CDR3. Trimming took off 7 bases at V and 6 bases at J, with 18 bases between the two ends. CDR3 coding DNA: TGTGCCAGCACCCCGGGAGGGGTCCGGGATGGCTACACCTTC. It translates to CASTPGGVRDGYTF.